A selection of T cell receptor beta chains follows, all from one sample in a study of OX40 agonist ivuxolimab in advanced cancers. The data were produced by immunoSEQ multiplex PCR, yet TCRdb's version contains in-frame clones alone and is incomplete. The top ten hold approximately 12% of the sample, which has roughly 34,000 clones, 84% seen once. The sample in question was CD4+ or CD8+ T cells sorted from blood, obtained in a trial of the OX40 agonist ivuxolimab. All receptors derive from an adult with an advanced solid tumor such as melanoma, head and neck, liver or kidney cancer. The CDR3 runs from the conserved cysteine through the conserved F or W. D genes are given only for firm matches. The size of a clone is reported for some rows only, either as once, few or many, or as a class for expanded clones.

TRBJ1-2 | . | . | TRBV6-1 | TGTGCCAGCAGTGAAGTCGCGATCTATGGCTACACCTTC | CASSEVAIYGYTF
TRBJ2-7 | . | . | TRBV10-3 | TGTGCCATCAGTGAGTCCCAGGGACTCTCCTACGAGCAGTACTTC | CAISESQGLSYEQYF
TRBJ1-6 | . | . | TRBV7-9 | TGTGCCAGCAGCGCGTTACAGGGCGGATTGTCACCCCTCCACTTT | CASSALQGGLSPLHF
TRBJ2-1 | . | TRBD2 | TRBV19 | TGTGCCAGTAGTATATCTAGCGGGGGGACGTACAATGAGCAGTTCTTC | CASSISSGGTYNEQFF
TRBJ2-1 | . | TRBD2 | TRBV9 | TGTGCCAGCAGCGTAGATGGCGGGAGTGCTTACAATGAGCAGTTCTTC | CASSVDGGSAYNEQFF
TRBJ2-1 | . | TRBD1 | TRBV4-3 | TGCGCCAGCAGTCGTGACAGGGGCGGTGAGCAGTTCTTC | CASSRDRGGEQFF
TRBJ1-3 | . | TRBD1 | TRBV9 | TGTGCCAGCAGCGTTCCTTTGGGACAGGGGGACTCCACCATATATTTT | CASSVPLGQGDSTIYF
TRBJ2-7 | . | . | TRBV5-4 | TGTGCCAGCAGCGAGGGCGCAGGGAGGTCCTACGAGCAGTACTTC | CASSEGAGRSYEQYF
TRBJ1-5 | . | . | TRBV2 | TGTGCCAGCAGGTACCGGGGGTCAGGGAGCAATCAGCCCCAGCATTTT | CASRYRGSGSNQPQHF
TRBJ2-3 | . | TRBD1 | TRBV5-6 | TGTGCCAGCAGCTTGGGGACAGGGTCAGATACGCAGTATTTT | CASSLGTGSDTQYF
TRBJ1-2 | . | TRBD1 | TRBV9 | TGTGCCAGCAGCGTATCTGTTCACCCACACGGGACAGGGGGCTGGGGCTACACCTTC | CASSVSVHPHGTGGWGYTF
TRBJ1-6 | . | . | TRBV28 | TGTGCCAGCAGTCCGGAGACAGGCCGGTATTCACCCCTCCACTTT | CASSPETGRYSPLHF
TRBJ2-3 | once | . | TRBV6-6 | TGTGCCAGCAGTTACCTATCCACAGATACGCAGTATTTT | CASSYLSTDTQYF
TRBJ2-7 | . | TRBD2 | TRBV19 | TGTGCCAGTAGTATGGGAGCGGGATCAACCTACGAGCAGTACTTC | CASSMGAGSTYEQYF
TRBJ2-2 | medium-sized | . | TRBV9 | TGTGCCAGCAGCCCCCGGTTTCGCAGGGGGGCGAACACCGGGGAGCTGTTTTTT | CASSPRFRRGANTGELFF
TRBJ2-7 | . | . | TRBV11-2 | TGTGCCAGCAGCTTAGGCTATGGCCCCCCGGAGCAGTACTTC | CASSLGYGPPEQYF
TRBJ2-2 | . | . | TRBV11-3 | TGTGCCAGCAGCTCAGACGACATCACCGGGACACCGAACACCGGGGAGCTGTTTTTT | CASSSDDITGTPNTGELFF
TRBJ2-7 | . | . | TRBV15 | TGTGCCACCCTCAGGGGCAACGAGCAGTACTTC | CATLRGNEQYF
TRBJ2-3 | once | TRBD2 | TRBV9 | TGTGCCAGCAGCGCCCCTTTTTATGGCGGGGGGCCCCCAGATACGCAGTATTTT | CASSAPFYGGGPPDTQYF
TRBJ2-7 | . | . | TRBV28 | TGTGCCAGCAGTTTAGGGCCTGGCTACGAGCAGTACTTC | CASSLGPGYEQYF
TRBJ1-5 | . | . | TRBV27 | TGTGCCAGCAGTTACGGTATCAGCAATCAGCCCCAGCATTTT | CASSYGISNQPQHF
TRBJ2-5 | . | TRBD1 | TRBV4-3 | TGCGCCAGCAGCCAAGACAGGGGGCCCCGAGAGACCCAGTACTTC | CASSQDRGPRETQYF
TRBJ1-1 | . | . | TRBV6-5 | TGTGCCAGCAGAGTGACAGGCTCTAACACTGAAGCTTTCTTT | CASRVTGSNTEAFF
TRBJ1-5 | few | . | TRBV21-1 | TGTGCCAGCAGCAGACAATCACCGGGCCGGAATGTGGTGCCCGAGGGGGGCCCCCAGCATTTT | CASSRQSPGRNVVPEGGPQHF
TRBJ2-7 | . | TRBD1 | TRBV28 | TGTGCCAGCAGTTTGGGGGACAGGCCCTTTTGGGAGCAGTACTTC | CASSLGDRPFWEQYF
TRBJ2-2 | . | TRBD2 | TRBV29-1 | TGCAGCGTTGACCCGACTAGCGGCACCGGGGAGCTGTTTTTT | CSVDPTSGTGELFF
TRBJ1-2 | . | . | TRBV19 | TGTGCCAGTAGTGACCGGACCACTAACTATGGCTACACCTTC | CASSDRTTNYGYTF
TRBJ1-5 | . | TRBD1 | TRBV28 | TGTGCCAGCCGAAACTTGGGGGACAGTAATCAGCCCCAGCATTTT | CASRNLGDSNQPQHF
TRBJ2-7 | . | . | TRBV2 | TGTGCCAGCAGTGAAGGCAGGAGCCTCGGGGAGCAGTACTTC | CASSEGRSLGEQYF
TRBJ1-5 | large | . | TRBV4-1 | TGCGCCAGCCACCGAGCGGGAGAGGGTCCGGGAGAGCCCCAGCATTTT | CASHRAGEGPGEPQHF
TRBJ1-2 | . | . | TRBV11-1 | TGTGCCAGCAGCTTAGCCCCAGGGGATGTCTATGGCTACACCTTC | CASSLAPGDVYGYTF